This TCR beta chain emerged from a study of cytomegalovirus exposure and HLA in healthy donors. Whole-study findings and limits: TCR beta chains numbering some 160 were designated cytomegalovirus-associated.

PCR employed 60 Vbeta and 13 Jbeta primers. Produced via immunoSEQ multiplex PCR; TCRdb's table is partial and in-frame only. The data hold tens of thousands of clones, with less than 85% observed a single time. With respect to this clone: Its specificity is unknown.

Trimming took off 10 bases at V and 3 bases at J, with 19 bases between the two ends. Germline values: CDR1 LNHDA, CDR2 SQIVND (reference sequence). CDR3 length: 14 residues. This chain links TRBV19 with TRBJ2-7, with a weak D call TRBD2 (5 bases). This clonotype was obtained from a man younger than 30 in good health and CMV-seronegative. Input material: PBMCs. In DNA form, the CDR3 reads TGTGCCATCTCGGCGGGTCTCCGGGGCTACGAGCAGTACTTC. It encodes CAISAGLRGYEQYF.